This TCR beta chain was sequenced for a study of shared clonotypes between healthy human individuals. Study-wide background: Ranging from 18 to 49 in age, donors were two women and three men.

As concerns this clone: The missing conserved phenylalanine or tryptophan at the end of this CDR3 makes a read error likely.

Sequencing was at deep level. Assay: immunoSEQ multiplex PCR; the TCRdb copy retains only in-frame clones and omits some. The repertoire consists of 950,000 to 1,100,000 clones, with 70% to 80% occurring once and the leading ten covering 0.61%. The germline V gene encodes CDR1 SQVTM and CDR2 ANQGSEA. V lost 4 bases, J lost 0 bases, and 4 bases lay in between. This CDR3 has 12 residues. V usage is TRBV29-1 and J usage is TRBJ1-5, with D unresolved. Input material: memory CD4+ T cells from PBMCs. Subset indicated: CD45RA-negative fraction. The TCR sequence derives from a man aged 18 to 30 in good health. Some clones in this sample may be carry-over from other donors' samples. In nucleotides, the CDR3 is TGCAGCGTTGCGGATAGCAATCAGCCCCAGCATTCT. It codes for CSVADSNQPQHS.